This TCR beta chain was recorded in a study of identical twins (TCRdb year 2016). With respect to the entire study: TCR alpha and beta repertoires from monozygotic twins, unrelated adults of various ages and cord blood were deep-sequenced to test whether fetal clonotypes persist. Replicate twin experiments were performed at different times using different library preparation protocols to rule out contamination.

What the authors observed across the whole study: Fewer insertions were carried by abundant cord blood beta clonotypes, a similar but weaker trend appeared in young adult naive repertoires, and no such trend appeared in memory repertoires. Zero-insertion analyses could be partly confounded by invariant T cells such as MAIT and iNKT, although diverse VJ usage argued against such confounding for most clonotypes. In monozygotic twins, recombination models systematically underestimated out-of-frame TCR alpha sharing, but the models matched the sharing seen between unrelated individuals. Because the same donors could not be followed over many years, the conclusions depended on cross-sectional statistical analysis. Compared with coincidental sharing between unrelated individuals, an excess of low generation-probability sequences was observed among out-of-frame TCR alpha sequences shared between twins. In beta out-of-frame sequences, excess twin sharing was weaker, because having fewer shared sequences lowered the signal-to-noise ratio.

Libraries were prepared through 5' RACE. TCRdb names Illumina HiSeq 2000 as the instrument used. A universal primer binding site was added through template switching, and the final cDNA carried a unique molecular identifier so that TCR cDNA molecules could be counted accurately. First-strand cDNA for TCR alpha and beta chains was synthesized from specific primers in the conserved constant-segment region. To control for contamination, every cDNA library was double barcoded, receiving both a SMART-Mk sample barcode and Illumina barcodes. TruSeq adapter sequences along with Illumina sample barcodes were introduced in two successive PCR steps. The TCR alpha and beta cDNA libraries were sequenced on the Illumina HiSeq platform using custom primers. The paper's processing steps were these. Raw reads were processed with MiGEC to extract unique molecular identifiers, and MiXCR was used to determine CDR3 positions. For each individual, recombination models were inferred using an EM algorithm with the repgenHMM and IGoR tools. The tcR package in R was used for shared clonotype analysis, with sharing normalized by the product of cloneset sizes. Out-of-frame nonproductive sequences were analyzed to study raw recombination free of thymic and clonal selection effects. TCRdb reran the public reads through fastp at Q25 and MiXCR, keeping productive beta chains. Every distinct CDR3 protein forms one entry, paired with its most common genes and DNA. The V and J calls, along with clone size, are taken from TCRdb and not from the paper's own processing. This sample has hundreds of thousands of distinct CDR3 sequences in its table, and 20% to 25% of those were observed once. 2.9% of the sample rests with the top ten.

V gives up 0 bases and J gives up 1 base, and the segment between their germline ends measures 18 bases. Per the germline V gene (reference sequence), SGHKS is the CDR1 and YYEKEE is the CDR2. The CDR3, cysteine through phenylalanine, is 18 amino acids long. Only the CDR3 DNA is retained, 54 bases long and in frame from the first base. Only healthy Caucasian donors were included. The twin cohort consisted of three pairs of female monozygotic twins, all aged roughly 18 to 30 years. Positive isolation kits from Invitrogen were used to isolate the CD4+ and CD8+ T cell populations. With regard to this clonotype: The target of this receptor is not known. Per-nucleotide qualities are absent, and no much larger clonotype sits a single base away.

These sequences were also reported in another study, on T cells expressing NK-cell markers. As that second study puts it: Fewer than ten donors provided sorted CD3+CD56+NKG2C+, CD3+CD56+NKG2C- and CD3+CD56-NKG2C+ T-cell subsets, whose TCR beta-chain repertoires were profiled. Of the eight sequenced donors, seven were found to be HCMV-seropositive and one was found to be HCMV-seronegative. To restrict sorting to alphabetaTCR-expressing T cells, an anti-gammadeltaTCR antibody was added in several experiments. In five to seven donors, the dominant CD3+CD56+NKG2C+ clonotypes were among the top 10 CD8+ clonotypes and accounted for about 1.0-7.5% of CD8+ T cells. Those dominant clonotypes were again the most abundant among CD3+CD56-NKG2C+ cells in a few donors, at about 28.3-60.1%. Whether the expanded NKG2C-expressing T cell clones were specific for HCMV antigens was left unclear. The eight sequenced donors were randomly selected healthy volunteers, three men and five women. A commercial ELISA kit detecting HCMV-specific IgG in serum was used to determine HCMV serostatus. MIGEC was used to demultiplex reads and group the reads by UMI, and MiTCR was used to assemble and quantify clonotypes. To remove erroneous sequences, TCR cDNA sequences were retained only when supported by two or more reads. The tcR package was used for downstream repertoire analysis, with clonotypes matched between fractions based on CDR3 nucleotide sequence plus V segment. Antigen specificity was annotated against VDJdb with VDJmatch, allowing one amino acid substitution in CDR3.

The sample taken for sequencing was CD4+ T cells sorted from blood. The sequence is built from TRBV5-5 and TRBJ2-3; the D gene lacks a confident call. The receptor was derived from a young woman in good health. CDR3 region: CASSLVFQGSAGTDTQYF. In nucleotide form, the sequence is TGTGCCAGCAGCTTGGTATTTCAAGGCAGCGCGGGCACAGATACGCAGTATTTT.